A selection of T cell receptor beta chains follows, all from one sample in a study of Ad26.COV2.S vaccination and SARS-CoV-2 variants. TCRdb keeps only in-frame clones here, not all; method: immunoSEQ multiplex PCR. The sample contains about 350,000 clones, 75% to 90% of which appear only once. Source: peripheral blood, taken in a trial of Ad26.COV2.S vaccine versus placebo. These receptors originate from a person between 18 and 60 years old who received the Ad26.COV2.S COVID-19 vaccine or a placebo. CDR3s include the opening cysteine and the closing phenylalanine or tryptophan. The D gene is left open where the match is weak. Clone size is stated in some rows and not others, as once, few, many or a class when expanded.

abundance	j_gene	v_gene	d_gene	CDR3nt	CDR3aa
NA	TRBJ2-1	TRBV5-5	NA	TGTGCCAGCAGCTTTGGGATAGGCAATGAGCAGTTCTTC	CASSFGIGNEQFF
NA	TRBJ1-4	TRBV5-1	NA	TGCGCCAGCAGCTTAAGAGGGGGGAGTGAAAAACTGTTTTTT	CASSLRGGSEKLFF
NA	TRBJ1-1	TRBV5-1	NA	TGCGCCAGCAGCTTGCGAAGCGGGGGGGTCACTGAAGCTTTCTTT	CASSLRSGGVTEAFF
NA	TRBJ2-4	TRBV11-2	NA	TGTGCCAGCAGCTTAGACTTTGAGCGGTGGAAGAAAAACATTCAGTACTTC	CASSLDFERWKKNIQYF
few	TRBJ2-1	TRBV27	NA	TGTGCCAGCAGTTTAGGTGGATACAATGAGCAGTTCTTC	CASSLGGYNEQFF
NA	TRBJ1-1	TRBV2	TRBD1	TGTGCCAGCAGTGAAGCGAGTTTAGGGGGCCGGAACACTGAAGCTTTCTTT	CASSEASLGGRNTEAFF
NA	TRBJ1-1	TRBV13	NA	TGTGCCAGCAGCCGAACAGGCTCTGCACTTCCTTCCACTGAAGCTTTCTTT	CASSRTGSALPSTEAFF
NA	TRBJ1-1	TRBV5-1	NA	TGCGCCAGCAGCTTGGATTTTCGGGGGAATGCTTTTTCTGAAGCTTTCTTT	CASSLDFRGNAFSEAFF
NA	TRBJ1-2	TRBV27	NA	TGTGCCAGCAGTTTACTGCCTTGGCTCTCTAAAGATGGCTACACCTTC	CASSLLPWLSKDGYTF
NA	TRBJ2-7	TRBV7-8	TRBD1	TGTGCCAGCAGCTCCCCGGGACAGGGTTTCTACGAGCAGTACTTC	CASSSPGQGFYEQYF
NA	TRBJ2-7	TRBV9	TRBD1	TGTGCCAGCAGCCTTAACACAGGGGAGTTCTTCAACGAGCAGTACTTC	CASSLNTGEFFNEQYF
NA	TRBJ2-1	TRBV11-1	NA	TGTGCCAGCAGCCCCTCCGGGGGACAGACGTGGAATGAGCAGTTCTTC	CASSPSGGQTWNEQFF
NA	TRBJ2-2	TRBV28	NA	TGTGCCAGCAGTTTAGAAATCCCCGGGGAGCTGTTTTTT	CASSLEIPGELFF
NA	TRBJ1-4	TRBV4-3	NA	TGCGCCAGCAGCCTTCACACTTCATCCGGGGCCTATAATGAAAAACTGTTTTTT	CASSLHTSSGAYNEKLFF
NA	TRBJ1-1	TRBV15	NA	TGTGCCACCAGCAACCGGGGCCCAGTTGGGACTGAAGCTTTCTTT	CATSNRGPVGTEAFF
NA	TRBJ2-1	TRBV6-2/TRBV6-3	TRBD2	TGTGCCAGCAGTTACTCGGGTCTGCGGGGGGCCGACAATGAGCAGTTCTTC	CASSYSGLRGADNEQFF
NA	TRBJ2-5	TRBV9	NA	TGTGCCAGCAGTCAAATGGGGAACTCAGAGACCCAGTACTTC	CASSQMGNSETQYF
NA	TRBJ1-1	TRBV7-2	NA	TGTGCCAGCAGCTTAGGACGGATGAGCACTGAAGCTTTCTTT	CASSLGRMSTEAFF
NA	TRBJ1-2	TRBV18	NA	TGTGCCAGCTCACCACGAGAGTGGGTTACCCTGTTGCCCACCTTC	CASSPREWVTLLPTF
NA	TRBJ2-7	TRBV5-1	TRBD1	TGCGCCAGCAGCAAGGGACAGGGGCTGTACGAGCAGTACTTC	CASSKGQGLYEQYF
NA	TRBJ1-2	TRBV5-1	TRBD1	TGCGCCAGCAGCTCCGGACAGGCAGGGTCGCTCAACTATGGCTACACCTTC	CASSSGQAGSLNYGYTF
NA	TRBJ2-1	TRBV5-1	TRBD2	TGCGCCAGCAGCTTTTGGCTAGCGGACCTACTCTCCTACAATGAGCAGTTCTTC	CASSFWLADLLSYNEQFF
NA	TRBJ2-1	TRBV10-3	NA	TGTGCCATCTCATTCTCGAGCTCCTACAATGAGCAGTTCTTC	CAISFSSSYNEQFF
NA	TRBJ2-1	TRBV11-2	TRBD1	TGTGCCAGCAGCAAAAGACAGGGTGGGTACAATGAGCAGTTCTTC	CASSKRQGGYNEQFF
once	TRBJ2-2	TRBV7-2	NA	TGTGCCAGCAGCCCCCTGACAGGAGCCGGGGAGCTGTTTTTT	CASSPLTGAGELFF
once	TRBJ2-7	TRBV5-1	NA	TGCGCCAGCAGCCCGGACAAACCCCACACCTACGAGCAGTACTTC	CASSPDKPHTYEQYF
NA	TRBJ2-7	TRBV2	NA	TGTGCCAGCAAATCGGAGGGGTACGAGCAGTACTTC	CASKSEGYEQYF